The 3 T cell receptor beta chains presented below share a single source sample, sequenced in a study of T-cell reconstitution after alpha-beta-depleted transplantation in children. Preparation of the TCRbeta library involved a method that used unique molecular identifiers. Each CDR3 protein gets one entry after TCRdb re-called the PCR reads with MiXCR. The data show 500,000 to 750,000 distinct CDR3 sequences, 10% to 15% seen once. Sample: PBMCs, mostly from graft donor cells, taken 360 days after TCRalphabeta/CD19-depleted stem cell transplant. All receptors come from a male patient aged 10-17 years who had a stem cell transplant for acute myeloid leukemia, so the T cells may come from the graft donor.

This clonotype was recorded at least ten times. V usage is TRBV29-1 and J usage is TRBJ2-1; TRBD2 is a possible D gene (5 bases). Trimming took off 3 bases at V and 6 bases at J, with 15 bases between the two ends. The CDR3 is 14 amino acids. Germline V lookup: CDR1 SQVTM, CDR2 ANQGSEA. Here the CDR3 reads CSVEDWASSNEQFF. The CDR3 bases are TGCAGCGTTGAGGACTGGGCCTCTAGCAATGAGCAGTTCTTC.

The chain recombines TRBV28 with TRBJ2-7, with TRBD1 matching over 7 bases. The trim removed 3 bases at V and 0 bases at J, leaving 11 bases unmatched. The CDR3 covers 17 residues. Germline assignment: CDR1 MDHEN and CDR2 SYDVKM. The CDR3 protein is CASSFLPGTVSSYEQYF. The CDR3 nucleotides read TGTGCCAGCAGTTTTCTACCCGGGACAGTTAGCTCCTACGAGCAGTACTTC.

The CDR3 loop reads CASSRDRAHPHTDTQYF. The CDR3 DNA is TGTGCCAGCTCCCGCGACAGGGCCCACCCCCACACAGATACGCAGTATTTT. The chain has TRBV18 and TRBJ2-3; 7 bases align to TRBD1. The ends lost 6 bases at V and 2 bases at J; junction bases unmatched: 14. The CDR3 has 17 residues. Per germline, CDR1 KGHSH and CDR2 LQKENI.